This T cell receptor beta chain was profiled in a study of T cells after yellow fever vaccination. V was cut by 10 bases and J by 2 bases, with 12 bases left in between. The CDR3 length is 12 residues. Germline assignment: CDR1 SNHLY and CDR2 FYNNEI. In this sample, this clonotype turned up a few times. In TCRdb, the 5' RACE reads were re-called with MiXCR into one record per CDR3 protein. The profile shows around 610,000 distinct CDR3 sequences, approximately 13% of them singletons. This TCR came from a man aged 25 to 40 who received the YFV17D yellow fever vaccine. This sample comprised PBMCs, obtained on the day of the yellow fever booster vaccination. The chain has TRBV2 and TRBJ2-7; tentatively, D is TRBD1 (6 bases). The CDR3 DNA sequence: TGTGCCACCGGGGACACGACCTACGAGCAGTACTTC. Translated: CATGDTTYEQYF.